The 28 T cell receptor beta chains below were found in one sample sequenced in a study of blood T cell repertoires in COVID-19. Clones were sequenced by immunoSEQ multiplex PCR, and TCRdb holds only the in-frame ones, with some missing. This sample has approximately 300,000 clones; approximately 89% occur once, and the top ten carry 2.6%. Sequencing input: PBMCs or T cells enriched from blood (not recorded which). The receptor source for this set is a woman between 18 and 29 years old who had recovered from COVID-19.

This CDR3 reads CAISVGGGVETQYF. CDR3 bases: TGTGCCATCAGTGTTGGGGGAGGTGTGGAGACCCAGTACTTC. V usage is TRBV10-3 and J usage is TRBJ2-5, with D possibly matching TRBD2 (6 bases). The V gene's germline CDR1 is ENHRY and CDR2 SYGVKD. With 4 bases removed from V and 5 bases from J, the gap between germline ends came to 14 bases. The CDR3 sequence is 14 residues long.

The rearrangement joins TRBV3-1 (or the pseudogene TRBV3-2) to TRBJ2-6; D is possibly TRBD1 (6 bases). CDR1 and CDR2 from the germline V gene are LGHDT and YNNKEL (reference sequence). With 6 bases removed from V and 0 bases from J, the gap between germline ends came to 24 bases. The CDR3 is made up of 20 amino acids. CDR3: CASRLPLDRQAISGANVLTF. CDR3 in DNA: TGTGCCAGCAGACTCCCCCTGGATAGACAGGCTATCTCTGGGGCCAACGTCCTGACTTTC.

This clone has just a few counts. V and J are TRBV2 and TRBJ1-5; D is undetermined. Germline V lookup: CDR1 SNHLY, CDR2 FYNNEI. V was shortened by 3 bases and J by 3 bases, with 9 bases between the two germline ends. The CDR3 is made up of 14 amino acids. The CDR3 sequence is CASSDGRINQPQHF. Written as DNA, the CDR3 is TGTGCCAGCAGTGACGGGAGGATCAATCAGCCCCAGCATTTT.

The rearrangement uses TRBV11-1 and TRBJ2-2, with TRBD2 as a possible D gene (6 bases). Germline V gene sequence: CDR1 SGHAT, CDR2 FQDESV (reference sequence). This CDR3 has 16 residues. Trimming took off 2 bases at V and 7 bases at J, with 17 bases between the two ends. In nucleotides, the CDR3 is TGTGCCAGCAGCTTACGAGGCTCGCCGGGGGTCGGGGAGCTGTTTTTT. Amino acid sequence: CASSLRGSPGVGELFF.

The genes are TRBV11-1 and TRBJ2-1, with 14 bases fitting TRBD2. The J segment lost 5 bases and the V segment lost 5 bases, leaving 2 bases of the junction unmatched. This CDR3 region has 15 residues. In germline, CDR1 is SGHAT, CDR2 FQDESV (reference sequence). Here the CDR3 DNA reads TGTGCCAGCAGCCCGGGACTAGCGGGGGACAATGAGCAGTTCTTC. It codes for CASSPGLAGDNEQFF. Together with reference TRBV11-1 and TRBJ2-1, the CDR3 gives the full variable domain: EAEVAQSPRYKITEKSQAVAFWCDPISGHATLYWYRQILGQGPELLVQFQDESVVDDSQLPKDRFSAERLKGVDSTLKIQPAELGDSAMYLCASSPGLAGDNEQFFGPGTRLTVL.

This chain connects TRBV5-1 to TRBJ2-5, with D maybe TRBD1 (5 bases). V lost 1 base and J 0 bases, leaving 16 bases between the germline ends. Germline loops: CDR1 SGHRS, CDR2 YFSETQ. CDR3 size: 17 residues. The CDR3 DNA is TGCGCCAGCAGCTTGTCTCTGGGGCAGTCGTACCAAGAGACCCAGTACTTC. Translation gives CASSLSLGQSYQETQYF.

The chain joins TRBV7-9 to TRBJ1-1, with TRBD1 matching 8 bases. The J segment lost 1 base and the V segment lost 5 bases, leaving 6 bases of the junction unmatched. This CDR3 spans 15 amino acids. Germline V gives CDR1 SEHNR, CDR2 FQNEAQ (reference sequence). The CDR3 DNA is TGTGCCAGCAGCCTACCGACAGGGGCGAACACTGAAGCTTTCTTT. Translated, it gives CASSLPTGANTEAFF.

V usage is TRBV7-6 and J usage is TRBJ2-1, with a possible D match to TRBD2 (6 bases). The CDR3 is 13 amino acids. Trimming stripped 5 bases from V and 7 bases from J, with 12 bases between. Germline-derived CDR1 and CDR2 are SGHVS and FNYEAQ. The CDR3 here is CASSIWTTNEQFF. The CDR3 coding sequence is TGTGCCAGCAGCATATGGACTACAAATGAGCAGTTCTTC.

The chain links TRBV2 to TRBJ2-1; the match to TRBD2 covers 9 bases. This CDR3 contains 14 residues. Germline V gene lookup returns CDR1 SNHLY and CDR2 FYNNEI. Unmatched junction bases numbered 8, after V lost 6 bases and J lost 8 bases. CDR3 residues: CASRGSGSSDEQFF. CDR3 DNA: TGTGCCAGCAGAGGTAGCGGGAGTAGCGATGAGCAGTTCTTC.

The genes are TRBV5-1 and TRBJ2-2; D not certain. This CDR3 region has 14 residues. The V gene's germline CDR1 is SGHRS and CDR2 YFSETQ. V was clipped by 2 bases and J by 4 bases, with 9 bases between them. Here the CDR3 reads CASSLALITGELFF. CDR3 DNA sequence: TGCGCCAGCAGCTTAGCGTTAATCACCGGGGAGCTGTTTTTT.

This sequence joins TRBV19 and TRBJ2-3; possibly TRBD2 for D (6 bases). The CDR3 totals 12 residues. Germline lookup yields CDR1 LNHDA and CDR2 SQIVND (reference sequence). V was clipped by 5 bases and J by 6 bases, with 9 bases between them. The CDR3 nucleotides read TGTGCCAGTAGTTGGAGGGAGGATACGCAGTATTTT. Residues: CASSWREDTQYF.

V is TRBV18 and J is TRBJ2-1, with 9 bases lining up with TRBD1. The CDR3 consists of 16 residues. Germline values: CDR1 KGHSH, CDR2 LQKENI. Trimming cost V 1 base and J 1 base; bases outside gene matches: 2. The CDR3 DNA reads as TGTGCCAGCTCACCACAGGACAGGGGATCCTACAATGAGCAGTTCTTC. Protein sequence: CASSPQDRGSYNEQFF. The complete variable domain, with remaining parts taken from reference TRBV18 and TRBJ2-1, reads NAGVMQNPRHLVRRRGQEARLRCSPMKGHSHVYWYRQLPEEGLKFMVYLQKENIIDESGMPKERFSAEFPKEGPSILRIQQVVRGDSAAYFCASSPQDRGSYNEQFFGPGTRLTVL.

The chain carries TRBV3-1 (or the pseudogene TRBV3-2) and TRBJ2-1; no definite D call. There are 14 residues in the CDR3. CDR1 and CDR2 (germline): LGHDT, YNNKEL (reference sequence). V gave up 5 bases and J gave up 6 bases, with 14 bases separating them. CDR3 coding DNA: TGTGCCAGCAGCGCTCAAATTCTGGCCAATGAGCAGTTCTTC. This translates into CASSAQILANEQFF.

J is TRBJ2-2 and V is TRBV25-1, with 10 bases identical to TRBD2. The trim removed 9 bases at V and 6 bases at J, leaving 13 bases unmatched. The CDR3 sequence is 16 residues long. CDR1 is MGHDK and CDR2 is SYGVNS in the germline V gene. DNA of the CDR3: TGTGCCAGTAAAGGCCGTAGCGGGAGGTTCTCCGGGGAGCTGTTTTTT. It encodes CASKGRSGRFSGELFF.

V gene TRBV20-1 combines with J gene TRBJ2-1; D perhaps matches TRBD2 (6 bases). The V gene lost 6 bases and the J gene lost 12 bases, with 15 bases spanning the gap. This CDR3 is 11 amino acids long. CDR1 and CDR2 from the germline V gene are DFQATT and SNEGSKA (reference sequence). This chain's CDR3 is CSARDGLRQFF. In DNA form, the CDR3 reads TGCAGTGCCCGGGACGGACTAAGGCAGTTCTTC.

J is TRBJ2-3 and V is TRBV11-3; 8 nucleotides align to TRBD2. V was clipped by 7 bases and J by 2 bases; unmatched bases: 11. This CDR3 has 16 residues. Germline CDR1 is SGHNT and CDR2 is YENEEA. In DNA form, the CDR3 reads TGTGCCAGCATCGACGGCCGGGGGGGGGACACAGATACGCAGTATTTT. Protein sequence: CASIDGRGGDTDTQYF.

V usage is TRBV7-8 and J usage is TRBJ2-7; 8 nucleotides match TRBD2. CDR3 length: 15 residues. V dropped 0 bases and J dropped 4; count of bases not matched to a gene: 5. Germline assignment: CDR1 SGHVS and CDR2 FQNEAQ. CDR3 nucleotides: TGTGCCAGCAGCTTAGCGGCGGAGCGGGGGTACGAGCAGTACTTC. Its translation is CASSLAAERGYEQYF.

The chain is built from TRBV19 and TRBJ1-4, with D maybe TRBD1 (5 bases). Germline CDR1 LNHDA, CDR2 SQIVND (reference sequence). Trimming removed 5 bases from V and 6 bases from J, with 16 bases in between. The CDR3 runs to 15 residues. CDR3 sequence: CASSGTGTSDEKLFF. CDR3 sequence (DNA): TGTGCCAGTAGTGGGACTGGGACGTCTGATGAAAAACTGTTTTTT.

The chain has TRBV6-1 and TRBJ2-7; 8 positions match TRBD1. Per germline, CDR1 MNHNS and CDR2 SASEGT. The CDR3 is made up of 18 amino acids. V lost 4 bases, J lost 0 bases, and 14 bases stayed unmatched. The CDR3 sequence: CASSGRGRTQGASYEQYF. In nucleotides, the CDR3 is TGTGCCAGCAGTGGTCGGGGCAGGACTCAGGGGGCCTCCTACGAGCAGTACTTC.

The chain joins TRBV7-6 to TRBJ2-3; 7 bases line up with TRBD2. Trimming took 1 base from V and 2 from J; bases not matched to a gene: 3. Per the germline V gene, CDR1 is SGHVS and CDR2 is FNYEAQ. There are 15 residues in the CDR3. The CDR3 nucleotides read TGTGCCAGCAGCTTAGTGGGAGGGAACACAGATACGCAGTATTTT. It translates to CASSLVGGNTDTQYF.

V gene TRBV7-2 combines with J gene TRBJ1-2, with 7 bases matching TRBD1. This CDR3 region has 14 residues. Germline V gives CDR1 SGHTA, CDR2 FQGNSA. V shed 3 bases and J 3 bases; nucleotides not matched to a gene: 4. The CDR3, as DNA: TGTGCCAGCAGCTTGCGGGACAGATACTATGGCTACACCTTC. Its translation is CASSLRDRYYGYTF.

This chain uses TRBV10-3 with TRBJ1-2; 7 bases are shared with TRBD1. The V and J ends lost 3 bases and 4 bases, in that order; junction bases with no gene match: 26. Germline loops: CDR1 ENHRY, CDR2 SYGVKD. The CDR3 has 21 amino acids. The CDR3 spells CAISELLEKTGHVEAFYGYTF. CDR3 coding DNA: TGTGCCATCAGTGAATTACTAGAAAAGACAGGGCATGTAGAGGCTTTCTATGGCTACACCTTC.

The chain combines TRBV11-3 with TRBJ2-2, with D maybe TRBD2 (5 bases). V dropped 1 base and J dropped 8 bases, with 17 bases sitting between them. CDR1 is SGHNT and CDR2 is YENEEA in the germline V gene. The CDR3 totals 16 residues. CDR3 protein: CASSLVSLGRGGELFF. The CDR3 region has the DNA TGTGCCAGCAGCTTAGTCTCCCTAGGACGGGGTGGGGAGCTGTTTTTT.

This clone was seen only once. V and J are TRBV9 and TRBJ2-1; perhaps TRBD2 as D (5 bases). The germline CDR1 and CDR2 sequences are SGDLS and YYNGEE. The CDR3 is 15 residues long. Trimming stripped 4 bases from V and 1 base from J, with 12 bases between. In DNA, the CDR3 is TGTGCCAGCAGCCGACTATTAGATTCCTACAATGAGCAGTTCTTC. It specifies CASSRLLDSYNEQFF.

This clone was recorded only once. V gene TRBV3-1 (or the pseudogene TRBV3-2) combines with J gene TRBJ2-1, with 9 bases fitting TRBD2. This CDR3 comprises 15 residues. The germline V gene encodes CDR1 LGHDT and CDR2 YNNKEL (reference sequence). Unmatched junction bases numbered 6, after V lost 0 bases and J lost 9 bases. CDR3 sequence (DNA): TGTGCCAGCAGCCAAGATGTAGCGGGAGAAGGTGAGCAGTTCTTC. It specifies CASSQDVAGEGEQFF.

CDR3 loop: CASSQTGRLETQYF. In DNA form, the CDR3 reads TGTGCCAGCAGTCAGACAGGGCGATTGGAGACCCAGTACTTC. The rearrangement links TRBV27 to TRBJ2-5; TRBD1 agrees at 7 bases. The CDR3 loop spans 14 amino acids. Germline values: CDR1 MNHEY, CDR2 SMNVEV (reference sequence). V was clipped by 5 bases and J by 5 bases; unmatched bases: 8.

The chain uses TRBV5-1 and TRBJ1-2; D ambiguous. CDR1 SGHRS and CDR2 YFSETQ come from the germline V gene. V lost 2 bases, J lost 6 bases, and 26 bases lay in between. The CDR3 length is 18 residues. The CDR3 here is CASSFPAGGPRATNGYTF. DNA of the CDR3: TGCGCCAGCAGCTTTCCGGCCGGCGGGCCTCGGGCCACTAATGGCTACACCTTC.

The genes are TRBV30 and TRBJ2-5; 7 bases align to TRBD1. V shed 0 bases, J shed 1 base, and the junction held 2 bases outside the gene matches. Germline CDR1 GTSNPN, CDR2 SVGIG (reference sequence). The CDR3 has 14 amino acids. The CDR3 region has the DNA TGTGCCTGGAGTGTATGGACAGGCCAAGAGACCCAGTACTTC. The encoded protein is CAWSVWTGQETQYF.